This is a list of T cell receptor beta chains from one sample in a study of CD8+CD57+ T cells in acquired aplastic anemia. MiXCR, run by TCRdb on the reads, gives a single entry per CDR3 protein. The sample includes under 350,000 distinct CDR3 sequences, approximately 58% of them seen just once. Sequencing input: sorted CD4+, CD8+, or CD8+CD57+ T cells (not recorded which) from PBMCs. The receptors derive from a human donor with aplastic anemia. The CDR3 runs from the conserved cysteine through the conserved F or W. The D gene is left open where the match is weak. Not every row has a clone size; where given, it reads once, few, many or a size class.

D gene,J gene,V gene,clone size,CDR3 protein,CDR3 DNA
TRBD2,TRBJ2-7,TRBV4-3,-,CASSQAETSYGEQYF,TGCGCCAGCAGCCAAGCTGAGACTAGCTACGGCGAGCAGTACTTC
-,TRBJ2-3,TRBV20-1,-,CSATAGLWADTQYF,TGCAGTGCCACCGCTGGACTTTGGGCAGATACGCAGTATTTT
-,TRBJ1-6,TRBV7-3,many,CASSLNPAGYNSPLHF,TGTGCCAGCAGCTTGAACCCGGCGGGCTATAATTCACCCCTCCACTTT
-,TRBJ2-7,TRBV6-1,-,CASSEKGGTHEQYF,TGTGCCAGCAGTGAAAAGGGGGGAACCCACGAGCAGTACTTC
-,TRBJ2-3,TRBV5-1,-,CASGGTGATGTQYF,TGCGCCAGCGGGGGTACGGGAGCCACAGGTACGCAGTATTTT
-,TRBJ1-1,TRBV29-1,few,CSVDILRGGEAFF,TGCAGCGTTGATATACTCAGGGGCGGTGAAGCTTTCTTT
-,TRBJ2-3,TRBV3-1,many,CASSQVVRRTSTDTQYF,TGTGCCAGCAGCCAAGTTGTTCGGCGGACAAGCACAGATACGCAGTATTTT
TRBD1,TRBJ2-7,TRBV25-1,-,CASSGPSGTDYEQYF,TGTGCCAGCAGTGGGCCCTCCGGGACAGACTACGAGCAGTACTTC
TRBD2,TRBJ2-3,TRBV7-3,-,CASSSGTSGLDTQYF,TGTGCCAGCAGCTCCGGGACTAGCGGGCTAGATACGCAGTATTTT
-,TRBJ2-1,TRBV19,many,CASSIAQEQFF,TGTGCCAGTAGTATTGCCCAGGAGCAGTTCTTC
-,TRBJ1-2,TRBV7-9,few,CASSLAGDNYGYTF,TGTGCCAGCAGCTTAGCGGGGGACAACTATGGCTACACCTTC
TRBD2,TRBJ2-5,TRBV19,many,CASTPGGEETQYF,TGTGCCAGTACCCCGGGAGGCGAAGAGACCCAGTACTTC
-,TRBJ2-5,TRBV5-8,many,CASSSGRGAQETQYF,TGTGCCAGCAGCTCGGGACGTGGCGCCCAAGAGACCCAGTACTTC
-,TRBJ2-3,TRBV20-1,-,CSAEAAHTQYF,TGCAGTGCAGAAGCAGCCCATACGCAGTATTTT
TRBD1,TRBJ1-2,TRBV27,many,CASSLTGDQGYTF,TGTGCCAGCAGCCTAACAGGGGACCAAGGCTACACCTTC
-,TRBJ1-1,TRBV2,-,CASMYNEGMNTEAFF,TGTGCCAGCATGTATAATGAGGGGATGAACACTGAAGCTTTCTTT
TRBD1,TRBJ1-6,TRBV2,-,CASSPDRDNSPLHF,TGTGCCAGCAGTCCGGACAGGGATAATTCACCCCTCCACTTT
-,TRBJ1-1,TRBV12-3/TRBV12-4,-,CASGKGQYTEAFF,TGTGCCAGCGGGAAAGGACAGTACACTGAAGCTTTCTTT
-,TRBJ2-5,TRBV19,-,CATRRDKKETQYF,TGTGCCACCAGAAGGGACAAGAAAGAGACCCAGTACTTC
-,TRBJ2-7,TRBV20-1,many,CSARNVGGTAGGGQYF,TGCAGTGCTAGAAATGTAGGGGGAACCGCCGGGGGTGGGCAGTACTTC
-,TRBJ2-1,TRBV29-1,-,CSVEGAPSYNEQFF,TGCAGCGTTGAAGGGGCCCCCTCCTACAATGAGCAGTTCTTC
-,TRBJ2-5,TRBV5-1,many,CASSPVSAAGQETQYF,TGCGCCAGCAGCCCAGTTTCGGCGGCAGGCCAAGAGACCCAGTACTTC
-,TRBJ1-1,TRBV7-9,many,CASSLAGNTEAFF,TGTGCCAGCAGCTTAGCGGGGAACACTGAAGCTTTCTTT
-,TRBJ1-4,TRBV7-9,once,CASSLEGLNEKLFF,TGTGCCAGCAGCTTAGAGGGATTAAATGAAAAACTGTTTTTT
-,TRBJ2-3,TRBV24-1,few,CATSESTDTQYF,TGTGCCACCAGTGAGAGCACAGATACGCAGTATTTT
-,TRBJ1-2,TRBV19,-,CASTLDWRYGYTF,TGTGCCAGTACCCTGGACTGGCGGTATGGCTACACCTTC
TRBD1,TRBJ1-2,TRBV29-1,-,CSALTGQTSNYGYTF,TGCAGCGCCTTAACGGGACAGACCTCTAACTATGGCTACACCTTC
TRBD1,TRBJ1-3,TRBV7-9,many,CASSTWTGGNAGNTIYF,TGTGCCAGCAGCACTTGGACAGGGGGCAACGCGGGAAACACCATATATTTT
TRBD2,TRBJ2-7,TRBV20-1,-,CSASGTSGYEQYF,TGCAGTGCTAGTGGGACTAGCGGCTACGAGCAGTACTTC
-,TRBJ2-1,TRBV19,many,CASSIAGSNEQFF,TGTGCCAGTAGTATAGCAGGGAGCAATGAGCAGTTCTTC
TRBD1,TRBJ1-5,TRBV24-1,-,CATSGQGYNQPQHF,TGTGCCACCTCGGGACAGGGGTACAATCAGCCCCAGCATTTT
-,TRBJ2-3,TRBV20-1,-,CRADISSTDTQYF,TGCAGAGCGGACATCTCTAGCACAGATACGCAGTATTTT
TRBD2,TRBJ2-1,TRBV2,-,CASSYRLSGSYNEQFF,TGTGCCAGCAGCTACCGACTTAGCGGGAGCTACAATGAGCAGTTCTTC
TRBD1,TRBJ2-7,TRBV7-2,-,CASSYRDSTYEQYF,TGTGCCAGCAGCTACCGGGACAGCACCTACGAGCAGTACTTC
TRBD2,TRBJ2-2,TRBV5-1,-,CASSFLPIRTSGRAELFF,TGCGCCAGCAGCTTCTTACCGATCCGGACTAGCGGGAGGGCGGAGCTGTTTTTT
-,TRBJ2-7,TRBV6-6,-,CASSYSGGTYEQYF,TGTGCCAGCAGTTACTCCGGGGGAACGTACGAGCAGTACTTC
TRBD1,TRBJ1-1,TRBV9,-,CASSAGQGVAAFF,TGTGCCAGCAGCGCCGGACAGGGGGTCGCAGCTTTCTTT
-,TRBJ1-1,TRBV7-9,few,CASSTVNTEAFF,TGTGCCAGCAGCACTGTGAACACTGAAGCTTTCTTT
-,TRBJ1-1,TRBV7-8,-,CASSGQINTEALF,TGTGCCAGCAGCGGACAGATAAACACCGAAGCTCTCTTT
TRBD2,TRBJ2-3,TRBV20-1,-,CSAWNLAEYTDTQYF,TGCAGTGCGTGGAACCTAGCGGAATACACAGATACGCAGTATTTT
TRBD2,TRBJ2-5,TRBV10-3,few,CAISDFLAGGGRETQYF,TGTGCCATCAGTGACTTCCTAGCGGGGGGCGGGAGAGAGACCCAGTACTTC
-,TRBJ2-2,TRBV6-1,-,CASRARTSNTGELFF,TGTGCCAGCAGGGCCAGGACGTCGAACACCGGGGAACTGTTTTTT
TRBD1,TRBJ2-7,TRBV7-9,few,CASSPPRDRGVYEQYF,TGTGCCAGCAGCCCCCCCCGGGACAGGGGCGTGTACGAGCAGTACTTC
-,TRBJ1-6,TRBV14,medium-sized,CASSLTGEGWSPLHF,TGTGCCAGCAGCCTAACCGGAGAAGGTTGGTCACCCCTCCACTTT
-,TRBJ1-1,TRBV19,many,CASSIDGGGSTEAFF,TGTGCCAGTAGTATAGATGGTGGGGGGAGCACTGAAGCTTTCTTT
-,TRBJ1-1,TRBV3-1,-,CASSQLYGGNTEAFF,TGTGCCAGCAGCCAATTGTACGGCGGGAACACTGAAGCTTTCTTT
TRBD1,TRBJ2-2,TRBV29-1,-,CSVGGQMNTGELFF,TGCAGCGTTGGGGGACAGATGAACACCGGGGAGCTGTTTTTT
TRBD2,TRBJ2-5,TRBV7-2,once,CASSLAGLGGSQYF,TGTGCCAGCAGCCTAGCGGGATTGGGCGGGTCCCAGTACTTC
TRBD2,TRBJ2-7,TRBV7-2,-,CASSEDARGGLVREQYF,TGTGCCAGCAGCGAAGATGCGCGGGGGGGGCTTGTACGAGAGCAGTACTTC
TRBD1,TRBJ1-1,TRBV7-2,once,CASSVDAGGLYEAFF,TGTGCCAGCAGCGTAGACGCAGGGGGATTGTATGAAGCTTTCTTC
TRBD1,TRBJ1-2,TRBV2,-,CASSPSTGGEYGYTF,TGTGCCAGCAGTCCATCGACAGGGGGAGAGTATGGCTACACCTTC
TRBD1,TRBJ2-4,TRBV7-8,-,CASSPDRGKNIQYF,TGTGCCAGCAGCCCCGACAGGGGTAAAAACATTCAGTACTTC
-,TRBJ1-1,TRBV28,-,CASGVDTEAFF,TGTGCCAGCGGGGTGGACACTGAAGCTTTCTTT